This paragraph covers one T cell receptor beta chain sequence. The antigen it binds to is not known. Per-nucleotide qualities are absent, and no much larger clonotype sits a single base away. The donors belonged to the validation cohort of 90 to 150 subjects, which was separate from the approximately 700-subject first cohort. These data are taken from a study of cytomegalovirus exposure and HLA in healthy donors (dated by TCRdb to about 2017). Turning to the overall study: The 650 to 800 repertoires of the first cohort and the 110 or so validation repertoires were produced on the same platform, according to a later analysis. High-throughput TCR immunosequencing, statistical association of individual TCRs with disease status, and machine learning were combined to predict cytomegalovirus infection status. In addition to the first cohort of approximately 670 subjects, a separate validation cohort of approximately 130 different subjects was used. The aim of the study was to test whether cataloging public T cell receptors could identify signatures of past pathogen exposure.

Library creation used the immunoSEQ multiplex PCR assay. Per the authors' processing: A statistical classification framework was built to diagnose cytomegalovirus status from the catalog of TCR beta chain sequences. TCRdb took this table from immuneACCESS and kept in-frame rearrangements with V and J called. Such tables lack part of the clones; where checked against another copy, unresolved V genes explain under half of the gap, and the rest is unexplained. From that table come the V and J calls and clone size; the DNA was used to work out D and trimming. The sample table holds under 250,000 clones, of which just over 90% were seen once. More than 0.85% of the sample is in the top ten clones. Study-wide findings and limitations: In a later analysis, TCRs clustered in the first cohort were found to also tend to co-occur in the roughly 120 validation repertoires, with approximately 94% of cluster scores above 0. The authors suggested that the approach could potentially be generalized to other disease states and immunological phenotypes. Three of the identified cytomegalovirus-associated TCR beta chains were confirmed in vitro to be specific for cytomegalovirus antigens. The validation cohort had no HLA typing available for a later analysis, so co-occurrence within that cohort was assessed over all 120 or so repertoires. Across donors, most TCR sequences were observed very rarely, whereas some public TCRs were present in many individuals. In both the original and validation cohorts, the classifier was reported to diagnose cytomegalovirus status with high specificity and sensitivity. The study listed 150 to 200 TCR beta chains as associated with cytomegalovirus.

The specimen sequenced was PBMCs. The source of this sequence is a woman under 30 in good health and CMV-seronegative.

The DNA is TGTGCCAGCTCACCGAAGCCGGGACTAGCGGGAGGGAATGAGCAGTTCTTC. The translation is CASSPKPGLAGGNEQFF. The sequence joins TRBV18 to TRBJ2-1; 16 bases in the junction line up with TRBD2. Clipping removes 3 bases from V and 7 bases from J, with 6 as the unmatched junction base count. The CDR1 and CDR2 encoded by the germline V gene are KGHSH and LQKENI. Reading from cysteine to phenylalanine, the CDR3 counts 17 amino acids. Only the CDR3 DNA stays, 51 bases, in frame from base 1.